This paragraph covers one T cell receptor beta chain sequence. Its matching antigen is unknown. The V end lost 5 bases, the J end lost 4 bases, and 11 bases lay between the germline ends. CDR3 length equals 13 residues. Germline CDR1 MNHEY, CDR2 SMNVEV (reference sequence). TCR sequencing used cDNA made by reverse transcription of extracted RNA. The table came from immunoSEQ multiplex PCR; TCRdb's copy has only in-frame clones and leaves some out. The repertoire includes some 180,000 clones, about 55% of them detected once, and 10% to 11% sits in the top ten. This record belongs to a study of CD8+ T cells in alopecia areata. Study-level findings and limits: Especially in alopecia totalis/universalis, lesional scalp showed greater clonality than normal scalp did. Clonality in the scalp and expanded CD8+ clones ranked among the top 100 were significantly decreased by tofacitinib. Numerous expanded lesional clones remained in scalp and blood during tofacitinib.

As to treatment: oral pan-JAK inhibitor, 5-10 mg twice daily. The receptor comes from a human donor with alopecia areata. The rearrangement uses TRBV27 and TRBJ1-2; the D gene is possibly TRBD1 (6 bases). Here the sequenced sample was CD8+ T cells sorted from blood, taken at week 24, from a patient treated with tofacitinib. This CDR3 reads CASSPPDSYGYTF. The DNA of the CDR3 is TGTGCCAGCAGTCCCCCGGACAGCTATGGCTACACCTTC.